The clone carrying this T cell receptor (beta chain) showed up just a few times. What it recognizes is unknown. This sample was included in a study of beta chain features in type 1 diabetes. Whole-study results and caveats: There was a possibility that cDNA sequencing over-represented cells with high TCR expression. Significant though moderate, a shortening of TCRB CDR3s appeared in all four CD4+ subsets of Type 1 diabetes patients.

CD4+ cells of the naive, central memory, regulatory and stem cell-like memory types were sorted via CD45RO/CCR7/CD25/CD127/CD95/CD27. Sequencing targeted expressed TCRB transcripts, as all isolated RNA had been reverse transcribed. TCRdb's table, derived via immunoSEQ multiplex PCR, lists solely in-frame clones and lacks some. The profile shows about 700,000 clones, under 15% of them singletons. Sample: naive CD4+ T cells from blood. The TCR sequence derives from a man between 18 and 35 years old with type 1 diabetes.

The CDR3 reads CSVGAGNNSPLHF. CDR3 in DNA: TGCAGCGTTGGGGCAGGGAATAATTCACCCCTCCACTTT. The rearrangement joins TRBV29-1 to TRBJ1-6; possibly TRBD1 for D (5 bases). This CDR3 contains 13 residues. Germline V lookup: CDR1 SQVTM, CDR2 ANQGSEA. V lost 4 bases and J lost 5, with 9 bases in between. Full variable domain (remainder filled in from reference TRBV29-1 and TRBJ1-6): SAVISQKPSRDICQRGTSLTIQCQVDSQVTMMFWYRQQPGQSLTLIATANQGSEATYESGFVIDKFPISRPNLTFSTLTVSNMSPEDSSIYLCSVGAGNNSPLHFGNGTRLTVT.